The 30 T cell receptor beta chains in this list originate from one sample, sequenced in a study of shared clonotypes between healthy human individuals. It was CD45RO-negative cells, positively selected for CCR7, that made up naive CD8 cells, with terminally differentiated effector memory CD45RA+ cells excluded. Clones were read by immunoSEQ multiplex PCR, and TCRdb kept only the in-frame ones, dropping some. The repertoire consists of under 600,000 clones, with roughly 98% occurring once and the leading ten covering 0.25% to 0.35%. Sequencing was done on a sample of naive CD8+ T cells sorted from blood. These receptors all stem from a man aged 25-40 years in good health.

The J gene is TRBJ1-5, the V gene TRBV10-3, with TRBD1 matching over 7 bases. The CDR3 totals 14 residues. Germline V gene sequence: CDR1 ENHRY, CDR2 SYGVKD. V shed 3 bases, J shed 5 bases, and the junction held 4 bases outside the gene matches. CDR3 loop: CAISEVTGHQPQHF. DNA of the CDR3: TGTGCCATCAGTGAAGTGACAGGGCATCAGCCCCAGCATTTT.

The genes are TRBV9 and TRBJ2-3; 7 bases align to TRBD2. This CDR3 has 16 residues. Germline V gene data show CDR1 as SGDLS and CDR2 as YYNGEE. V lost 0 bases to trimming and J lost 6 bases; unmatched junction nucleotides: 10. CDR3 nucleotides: TGTGCCAGCAGCGTAGGTGGTGGCGGGAGATCTGATACGCAGTATTTT. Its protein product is CASSVGGGGRSDTQYF.

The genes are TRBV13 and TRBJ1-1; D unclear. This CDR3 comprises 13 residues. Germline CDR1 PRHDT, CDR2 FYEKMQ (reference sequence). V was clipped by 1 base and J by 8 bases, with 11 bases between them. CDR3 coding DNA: TGTGCCAGCAGCTTAGAGTCCGCAGAGGAAGCTTTCTTT. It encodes CASSLESAEEAFF.

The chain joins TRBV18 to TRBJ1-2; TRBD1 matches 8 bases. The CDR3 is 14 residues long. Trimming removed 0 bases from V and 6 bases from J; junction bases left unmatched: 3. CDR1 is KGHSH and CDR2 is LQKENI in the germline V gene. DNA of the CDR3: TGTGCCAGCTCACCACCCGGACAGGGTGATGGCTACACCTTC. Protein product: CASSPPGQGDGYTF.

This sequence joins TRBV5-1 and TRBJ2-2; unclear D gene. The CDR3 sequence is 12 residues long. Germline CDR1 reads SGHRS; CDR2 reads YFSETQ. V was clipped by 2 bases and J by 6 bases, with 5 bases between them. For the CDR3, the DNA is TGCGCCAGCAGCTTAGAATCCGGGGAGCTGTTTTTT. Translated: CASSLESGELFF.

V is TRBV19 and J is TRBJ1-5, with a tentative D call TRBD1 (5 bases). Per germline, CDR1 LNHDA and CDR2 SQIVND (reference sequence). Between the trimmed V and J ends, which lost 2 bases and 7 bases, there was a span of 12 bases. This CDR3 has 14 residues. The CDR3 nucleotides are TGTGCCAGTAGTATAATGCGGGGGAGGCAGCCCCAGCATTTT. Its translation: CASSIMRGRQPQHF.

CDR3 in DNA: TGTGCCAGTAGTATGTCGGTGAACACTGAAGCTTTCTTT. Translated: CASSMSVNTEAFF. The gene calls are TRBV19 and TRBJ1-1; D gene ambiguous. The V and J ends lost 3 bases and 0 bases respectively, with 5 bases between them. The germline gives CDR1 LNHDA, CDR2 SQIVND (reference sequence). This CDR3 has 13 amino acids. The full variable domain, rest sourced from reference TRBV19 and TRBJ1-1, is DGGITQSPKYLFRKEGQNVTLSCEQNLNHDAMYWYRQDPGQGLRLIYYSQIVNDFQKGDIAEGYSVSREKKESFPLTVTSAQKNPTAFYLCASSMSVNTEAFFGQGTRLTVV.

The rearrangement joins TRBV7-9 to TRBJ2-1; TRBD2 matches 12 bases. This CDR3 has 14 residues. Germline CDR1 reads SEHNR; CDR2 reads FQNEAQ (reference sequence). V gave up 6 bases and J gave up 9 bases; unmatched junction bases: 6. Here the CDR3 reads CASRITSGRSEQFF. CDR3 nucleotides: TGTGCCAGCAGGATAACTAGCGGGAGGTCTGAGCAGTTCTTC.

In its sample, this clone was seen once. The CDR3 DNA is TGTGCCAGTAGTATAACGATTAGGGCGAACACTGAAGCTTTCTTT. Its translation: CASSITIRANTEAFF. The chain recombines TRBV19 with TRBJ1-1, with D unclear. CDR1 and CDR2 from the germline V gene are LNHDA and SQIVND (reference sequence). V lost 2 bases and J lost 1, with 11 bases in between. The CDR3 extends over 15 amino acids. Looking up the rest from reference TRBV19 and TRBJ1-1 gives the full variable domain: DGGITQSPKYLFRKEGQNVTLSCEQNLNHDAMYWYRQDPGQGLRLIYYSQIVNDFQKGDIAEGYSVSREKKESFPLTVTSAQKNPTAFYLCASSITIRANTEAFFGQGTRLTVV.

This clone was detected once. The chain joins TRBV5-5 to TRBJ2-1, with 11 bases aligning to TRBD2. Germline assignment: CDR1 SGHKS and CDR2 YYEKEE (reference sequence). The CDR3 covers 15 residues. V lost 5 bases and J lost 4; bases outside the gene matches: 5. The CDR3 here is CASSTSGSLYNEQFF. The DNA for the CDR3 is TGTGCCAGCAGTACTAGCGGGAGCTTGTACAATGAGCAGTTCTTC.

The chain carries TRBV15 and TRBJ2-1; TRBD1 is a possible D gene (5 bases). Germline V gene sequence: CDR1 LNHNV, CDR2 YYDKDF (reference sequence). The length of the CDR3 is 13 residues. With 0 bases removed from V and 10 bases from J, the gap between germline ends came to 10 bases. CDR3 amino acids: CATSRDTGLEQFF. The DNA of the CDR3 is TGTGCCACCAGCAGAGATACAGGCTTGGAGCAGTTCTTC. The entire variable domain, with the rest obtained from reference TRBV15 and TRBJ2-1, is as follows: DAMVIQNPRYQVTQFGKPVTLSCSQTLNHNVMYWYQQKSSQAPKLLFHYYDKDFNNEADTPDNFQSRRPNTSFCFLDIRSPGLGDTAMYLCATSRDTGLEQFFGPGTRLTVL.

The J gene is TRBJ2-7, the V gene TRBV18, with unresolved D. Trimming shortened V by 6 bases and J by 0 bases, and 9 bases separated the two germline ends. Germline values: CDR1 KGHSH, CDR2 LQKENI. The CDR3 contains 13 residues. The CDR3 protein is CASSLGSSYEQYF. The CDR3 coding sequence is TGTGCCAGCTCTCTCGGTAGCTCCTACGAGCAGTACTTC.

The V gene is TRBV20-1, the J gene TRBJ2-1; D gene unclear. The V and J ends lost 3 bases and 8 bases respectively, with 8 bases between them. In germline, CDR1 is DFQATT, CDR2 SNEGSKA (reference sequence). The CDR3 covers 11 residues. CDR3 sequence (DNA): TGCAGTGCTAGTCATAAGGATGAGCAGTTCTTC. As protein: CSASHKDEQFF.

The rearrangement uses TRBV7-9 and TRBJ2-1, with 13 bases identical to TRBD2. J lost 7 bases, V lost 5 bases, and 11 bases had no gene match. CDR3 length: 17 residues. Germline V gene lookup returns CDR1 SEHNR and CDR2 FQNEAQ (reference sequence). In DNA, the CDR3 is TGTGCCAGCAGCCCTAGGGTCAGGACTAGCGGGAGTAATGAGCAGTTCTTC. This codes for CASSPRVRTSGSNEQFF.

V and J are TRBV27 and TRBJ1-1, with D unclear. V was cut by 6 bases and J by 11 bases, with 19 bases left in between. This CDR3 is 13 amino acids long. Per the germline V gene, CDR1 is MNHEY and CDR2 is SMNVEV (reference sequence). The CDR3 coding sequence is TGTGCCAGCAGCTATCCGACTTCGGCGACCGCTTTCTTT. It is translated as CASSYPTSATAFF.

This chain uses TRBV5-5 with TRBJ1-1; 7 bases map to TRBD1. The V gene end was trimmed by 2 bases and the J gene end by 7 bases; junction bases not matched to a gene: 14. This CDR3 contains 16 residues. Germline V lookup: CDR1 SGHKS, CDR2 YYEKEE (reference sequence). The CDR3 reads CASSLDRAAGPDEAFF. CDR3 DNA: TGTGCCAGCAGCTTAGACAGGGCTGCAGGTCCCGATGAAGCTTTCTTT.

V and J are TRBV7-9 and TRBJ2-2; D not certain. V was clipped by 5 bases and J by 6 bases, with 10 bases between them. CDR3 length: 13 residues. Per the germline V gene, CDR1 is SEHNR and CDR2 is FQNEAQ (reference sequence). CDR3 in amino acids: CASSGSLAGELFF. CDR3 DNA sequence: TGTGCCAGCAGCGGGTCCCTAGCCGGGGAGCTGTTTTTT.

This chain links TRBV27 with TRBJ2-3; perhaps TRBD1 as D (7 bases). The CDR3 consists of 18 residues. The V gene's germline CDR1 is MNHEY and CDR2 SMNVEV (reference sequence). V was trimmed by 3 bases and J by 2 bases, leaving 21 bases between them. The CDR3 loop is CASSFVGTRTGLTDTQYF. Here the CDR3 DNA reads TGTGCCAGCAGTTTCGTGGGGACTCGGACAGGACTCACAGATACGCAGTATTTT.

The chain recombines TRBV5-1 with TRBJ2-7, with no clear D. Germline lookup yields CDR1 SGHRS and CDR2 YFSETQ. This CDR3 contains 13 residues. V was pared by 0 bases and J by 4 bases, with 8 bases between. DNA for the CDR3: TGCGCCAGCAGCTTGGAGAAGGGATACGAGCAGTACTTC. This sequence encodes CASSLEKGYEQYF.

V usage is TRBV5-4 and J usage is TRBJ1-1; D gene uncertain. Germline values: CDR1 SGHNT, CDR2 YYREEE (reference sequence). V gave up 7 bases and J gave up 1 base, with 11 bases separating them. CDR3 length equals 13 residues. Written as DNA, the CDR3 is TGTGCCAGCCATGGGGAAGAGAACACTGAAGCTTTCTTT. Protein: CASHGEENTEAFF.

CDR3: CAISPGGGNNEQFF. CDR3 in DNA: TGTGCCATCTCCCCAGGGGGGGGAAACAATGAGCAGTTCTTC. V is TRBV10-3 and J is TRBJ2-1, with D possibly called TRBD1 or TRBD2 (7 bases each). The CDR3 loop spans 14 amino acids. V was clipped by 8 bases and J by 5 bases, with 16 bases between them. The germline CDR1 and CDR2 sequences are ENHRY and SYGVKD.

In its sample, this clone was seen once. Written as DNA, the CDR3 is TGTGCCAGCACCCCGGGACAGGGGAACACCGGGGAGCTGTTTTTT. As protein: CASTPGQGNTGELFF. The rearrangement joins TRBV7-9 to TRBJ2-2; 9 positions match TRBD1. The V segment lost 7 bases and the J segment 1 base; nucleotides outside the gene matches: 4. Germline assignment: CDR1 SEHNR and CDR2 FQNEAQ (reference sequence). This CDR3 is 15 amino acids long.

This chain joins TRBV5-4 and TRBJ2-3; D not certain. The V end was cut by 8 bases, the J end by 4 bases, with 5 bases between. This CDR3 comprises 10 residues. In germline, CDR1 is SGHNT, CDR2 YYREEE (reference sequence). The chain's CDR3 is CASGPDTQYF. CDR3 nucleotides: TGTGCCAGTGGGCCAGATACGCAGTATTTT.

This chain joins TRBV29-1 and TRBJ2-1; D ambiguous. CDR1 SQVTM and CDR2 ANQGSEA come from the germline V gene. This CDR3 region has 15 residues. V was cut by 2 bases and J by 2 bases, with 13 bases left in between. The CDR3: CSVERYPTPYNEQFF. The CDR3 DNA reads TGCAGCGTTGAACGCTACCCCACCCCCTACAATGAGCAGTTCTTC.

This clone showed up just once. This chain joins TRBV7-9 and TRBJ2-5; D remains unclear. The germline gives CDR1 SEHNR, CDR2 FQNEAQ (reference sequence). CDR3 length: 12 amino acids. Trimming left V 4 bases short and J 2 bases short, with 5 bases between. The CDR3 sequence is CASSSDQETQYF. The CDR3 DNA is TGTGCCAGCAGCTCGGATCAAGAGACCCAGTACTTC. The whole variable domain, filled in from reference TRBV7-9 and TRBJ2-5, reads DTGVSQNPRHKITKRGQNVTFRCDPISEHNRLYWYRQTLGQGPEFLTYFQNEAQLEKSRLLSDRFSAERPKGSFSTLEIQRTEQGDSAMYLCASSSDQETQYFGPGTRLLVL.

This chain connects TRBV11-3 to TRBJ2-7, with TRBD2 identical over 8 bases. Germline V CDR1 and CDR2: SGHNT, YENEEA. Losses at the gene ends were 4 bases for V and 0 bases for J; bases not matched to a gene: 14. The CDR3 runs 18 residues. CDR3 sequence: CASSSSTSGPSSSYEQYF. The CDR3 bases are TGTGCCAGCAGCTCCTCTACTAGCGGACCTTCGAGCTCCTACGAGCAGTACTTC.

The CDR3 here is CASSLRTGHDTQYF. The CDR3 DNA sequence: TGTGCCAGCAGCCTTCGGACAGGGCACGATACGCAGTATTTT. The chain carries TRBV9 and TRBJ2-3, with 8 bases matching TRBD1. The CDR3 loop spans 14 amino acids. The germline gives CDR1 SGDLS, CDR2 YYNGEE. Germline trimming cut 4 bases from V and 6 bases from J; bases unmatched to any gene: 7.

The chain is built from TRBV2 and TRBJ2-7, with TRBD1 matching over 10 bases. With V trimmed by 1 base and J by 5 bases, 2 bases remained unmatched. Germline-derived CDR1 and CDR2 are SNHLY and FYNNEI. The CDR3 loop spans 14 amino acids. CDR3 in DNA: TGTGCCAGCAGTGAAGGGACAGGGGGGCACGAGCAGTACTTC. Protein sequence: CASSEGTGGHEQYF.

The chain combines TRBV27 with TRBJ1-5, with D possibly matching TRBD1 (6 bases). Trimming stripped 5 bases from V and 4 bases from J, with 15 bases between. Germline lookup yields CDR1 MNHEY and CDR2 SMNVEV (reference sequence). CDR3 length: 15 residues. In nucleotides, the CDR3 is TGTGCCAGCAGTACAGGGATGGGACTGAATCAGCCCCAGCATTTT. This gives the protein CASSTGMGLNQPQHF.

Here the CDR3 DNA reads TGTGCCAGCAGTCAACGGGACCACCATACGCAGTATTTT. Translation: CASSQRDHHTQYF. J is TRBJ2-3 and V is TRBV11-3, with D tentatively TRBD1 or TRBD2 (5 bases each). V dropped 6 bases and J dropped 7 bases, with 14 bases sitting between them. The CDR3 loop spans 13 amino acids. Germline CDR1 SGHNT, CDR2 YENEEA.